The 29 T cell receptor beta chains below were found in one sample sequenced in a study of blood T cell repertoires in COVID-19 (dated by TCRdb to 2018 to 2021). The library was produced with the immunoSEQ multiplex PCR assay. Drawn from immuneACCESS, this table holds only the in-frame rearrangements with V and J called that TCRdb kept. Clones are partly lost; checked studies trace under half to an unresolved V gene and leave the rest unexplained. The sample records approximately 340,000 clones, 91% of which are singletons. The ten largest account for about 0.86% of the sample. Source material: PBMCs or T cells enriched from blood (not recorded which). These receptors were obtained from a middle-aged woman who had been exposed to COVID-19.

The CDR3 region has the DNA TGCGCCAGCAGCGCCTTCGGGACTAGCGGGAGGGCCGAAGATACGCAGTATTTT. It specifies CASSAFGTSGRAEDTQYF. This chain connects TRBV5-1 to TRBJ2-3; 16 nucleotides match TRBD2. The V gene's germline CDR1 is SGHRS and CDR2 YFSETQ. V dropped 4 bases and J dropped 5; count of bases not matched to a gene: 10. CDR3 length: 18 residues.

This chain links TRBV18 with TRBJ1-5; 7 nucleotides match TRBD1. Germline values: CDR1 KGHSH, CDR2 LQKENI. Trimming at V came to 4 bases and at J to 5 bases, leaving 2 bases not matched to a gene. The CDR3 has 13 amino acids. CDR3 in amino acids: CASSRDSYQPQHF. The DNA of the CDR3 is TGTGCCAGCTCACGGGACAGCTATCAGCCCCAGCATTTT.

This clone appeared once. V and J are TRBV11-3 and TRBJ2-2; D possibly corresponds to TRBD1 (5 bases). The length of the CDR3 is 14 residues. The V gene's germline CDR1 is SGHNT and CDR2 YENEEA. The germline V and J ends were trimmed by 1 base and 6 bases, with 9 bases remaining between them. The CDR3: CASSLGQGPGELFF. The CDR3 region has the DNA TGTGCCAGCAGCTTAGGGCAGGGTCCCGGGGAGCTGTTTTTT.

The chain joins TRBV18 to TRBJ1-1; D unclear. There are 15 residues in the CDR3. Trimming left V 1 base short and J 2 bases short, with 11 bases between. The germline CDR1 and CDR2 sequences are KGHSH and LQKENI. In nucleotides, the CDR3 is TGTGCCAGCTCACCACTGGAGGGCTCAAACACTGAAGCTTTCTTT. Translation gives CASSPLEGSNTEAFF. Using reference TRBV18 and TRBJ1-1 for the parts outside the CDR3, the full variable domain is NAGVMQNPRHLVRRRGQEARLRCSPMKGHSHVYWYRQLPEEGLKFMVYLQKENIIDESGMPKERFSAEFPKEGPSILRIQQVVRGDSAAYFCASSPLEGSNTEAFFGQGTRLTVV.

This chain connects TRBV2 to TRBJ2-3; D unresolved. The CDR3 loop spans 13 amino acids. Germline loops: CDR1 SNHLY, CDR2 FYNNEI. V lost 6 bases, J lost 5 bases, and 12 bases lay in between. The CDR3 sequence: CASRDNSRDTQYF. CDR3 coding DNA: TGTGCCAGCAGAGACAACTCCCGAGATACGCAGTATTTT.

The V call is TRBV30, the J call TRBJ1-1, with TRBD1 matching 9 bases. There are 13 residues in the CDR3. The trim removed 4 bases at V and 7 bases at J, leaving 7 bases unmatched. The germline V gene has CDR1 GTSNPN and CDR2 SVGIG (reference sequence). The chain's CDR3 is CAWKLTGGVEAFF. The DNA for the CDR3 is TGTGCCTGGAAGTTGACAGGGGGGGTTGAAGCTTTCTTT.

This chain connects TRBV24-1 to TRBJ1-2, with 7 bases identical to TRBD1. CDR3 size: 14 residues. Germline loops: CDR1 KGHDR, CDR2 SFDVKD. The junction had 8 bases not matched to a gene; V was cut back by 3 bases and J by 8 bases. The CDR3 is CATSDTRTGGGYTF. The CDR3 nucleotides are TGTGCCACCAGTGATACCCGGACAGGCGGGGGCTACACCTTC.

This chain connects TRBV7-9 to TRBJ1-1; 9 bases map to TRBD1. J was trimmed by 2 bases and V by 4 bases; bases with no gene match: 8. The CDR3 is 16 amino acids. Germline V gene data show CDR1 as SEHNR and CDR2 as FQNEAQ (reference sequence). The CDR3 reads CASSYGGTGINTEAFF. The CDR3 bases are TGTGCCAGCAGCTACGGCGGGACAGGGATTAACACTGAAGCTTTCTTT.

The gene calls are TRBV29-1 and TRBJ2-1, with a possible D match to TRBD2 (6 bases). V lost 3 bases and J 4 bases, leaving 10 bases between the germline ends. This CDR3 spans 13 amino acids. The germline CDR1 and CDR2 sequences are SQVTM and ANQGSEA. DNA for the CDR3: TGCAGCGTTGAGGGGGGTGTGTACAATGAGCAGTTCTTC. It yields the protein CSVEGGVYNEQFF.

The chain recombines TRBV29-1 with TRBJ1-3; 7 positions match TRBD1. The length of the CDR3 is 16 residues. The ends lost 1 base at V and 0 bases at J; junction bases unmatched: 6. Germline V gives CDR1 SQVTM, CDR2 ANQGSEA. DNA for the CDR3: TGCAGCGTTGAAGTCCAACAGGGGACCTCTGGAAACACCATATATTTT. This encodes CSVEVQQGTSGNTIYF.

The chain couples TRBV6-5 to TRBJ1-2, with a possible D match to TRBD1 (5 bases). The CDR3 loop spans 12 amino acids. From germline, CDR1 is MNHEY and CDR2 SVGAGI. Trimming removed 2 bases at V and 8 bases at J, with 9 bases between. The CDR3 nucleotides are TGTGCCAGCAGTTACAGGGGCGTGGGCTACACCTTC. This codes for CASSYRGVGYTF.

About this clone itself: Other DNA sequences from this sample encode an identical CDR3 as well. The rearrangement joins TRBV15 to TRBJ1-2, with TRBD1 matching over 7 bases. The germline gives CDR1 LNHNV, CDR2 YYDKDF (reference sequence). The CDR3 spans 13 residues. After removal of 3 bases from V and 2 bases from J, the junction contained 0 bases not matched to a gene. This chain's CDR3 is CATSRGQNYGYTF. The CDR3 coding sequence is TGTGCCACCAGCAGGGGACAGAACTATGGCTACACCTTC.

This chain uses TRBV30 with TRBJ2-1; the D gene is possibly TRBD2 (7 bases). Germline V gives CDR1 GTSNPN, CDR2 SVGIG (reference sequence). The V and J ends lost 2 bases and 5 bases respectively, with 13 bases between them. The CDR3 has 14 residues. The CDR3 spells CAWSRGGANNEQFF. The CDR3 DNA reads TGTGCCTGGAGTAGGGGGGGGGCCAACAATGAGCAGTTCTTC.

This chain connects TRBV2 to TRBJ1-5; possible D gene TRBD1, 5 bases. Germline V CDR1 and CDR2: SNHLY, FYNNEI. The CDR3 runs to 15 residues. The V and J ends lost 4 bases and 7 bases respectively, with 17 bases between them. CDR3 amino acids: CASSGGRVLRQPQHF. The DNA of the CDR3 is TGTGCCAGCAGTGGCGGCAGGGTTTTACGACAGCCCCAGCATTTT.

The chain employs TRBV11-2 and TRBJ1-1; weak D call: TRBD1 (5 bases). Germline V gene lookup returns CDR1 SGHAT and CDR2 FQNNGV. The CDR3 covers 15 residues. Trimming shortened V by 0 bases and J by 5 bases, and 13 bases separated the two germline ends. In nucleotides, the CDR3 is TGTGCCAGCAGCTTAGAGAGGACAATGAGAACTGAAGCTTTCTTT. Translating it yields CASSLERTMRTEAFF.

The chain combines TRBV5-4 with TRBJ2-3, with TRBD2 matching 13 bases. The V gene's germline CDR1 is SGHNT and CDR2 YYREEE (reference sequence). V trimming: 0 bases; J trimming: 4 bases; junction bases outside the gene matches: 2. The length of the CDR3 is 16 residues. The CDR3 DNA follows: TGTGCCAGCAGCTTGGCAGGACTAGCGGGAGCAGATACGCAGTATTTT. It codes for CASSLAGLAGADTQYF.

This clone was detected ten times or more. The rearrangement joins TRBV25-1 to TRBJ1-5; the D is unclear. Germline V gene lookup returns CDR1 MGHDK and CDR2 SYGVNS. V dropped 1 base and J dropped 3 bases, with 13 bases sitting between them. The CDR3 is made up of 16 amino acids. The CDR3 DNA follows: TGTGCCAGCAGTGAATCTGTGACGGAGTTCAATCAGCCCCAGCATTTT. Translated, it gives CASSESVTEFNQPQHF. The full variable domain, with the rest looked up from reference TRBV25-1 and TRBJ1-5, is EADIYQTPRYLVIGTGKKITLECSQTMGHDKMYWYQQDPGMELHLIHYSYGVNSTEKGDLSSESTVSRIRTEHFPLTLESARPSHTSQYLCASSESVTEFNQPQHFGDGTRLSIL.

The chain combines TRBV9 with TRBJ2-7; D gene uncertain. Germline V CDR1 and CDR2: SGDLS, YYNGEE. The length of the CDR3 is 15 residues. The V end was cut by 0 bases, the J end by 0 bases, with 10 bases between. The CDR3 region has the DNA TGTGCCAGCAGCGTAGGGGCCCCATCCTCCTACGAGCAGTACTTC. Amino acid sequence: CASSVGAPSSYEQYF.

The chain carries TRBV18 and TRBJ1-2; D unresolved. V shed 0 bases and J shed 0 bases, with 11 bases lying between them. There are 16 residues in the CDR3. Germline V CDR1 and CDR2: KGHSH, LQKENI. CDR3 bases: TGTGCCAGCTCACCACCCGAGGGTTTCCCTAACTATGGCTACACCTTC. Translated: CASSPPEGFPNYGYTF.

The rearrangement joins TRBV14 to TRBJ1-2; 8 bases agree with TRBD1. Germline CDR1 and CDR2: SGHDN and FVKESK. CDR3 size: 14 residues. Trimming took 1 base from V and 6 from J; bases not matched to a gene: 4. The CDR3: CASSQVTGGNGYTF. The DNA for the CDR3 is TGTGCCAGCAGCCAAGTTACAGGGGGTAATGGCTACACCTTC. Full variable domain (missing parts from reference TRBV14 and TRBJ1-2): EAGVTQFPSHSVIEKGQTVTLRCDPISGHDNLYWYRRVMGKEIKFLLHFVKESKQDESGMPNNRFLAERTGGTYSTLKVQPAELEDSGVYFCASSQVTGGNGYTFGSGTRLTVV.

This clone was seen a few times. The chain has TRBV6-6 and TRBJ2-7; 13 positions agree with TRBD2. The length of the CDR3 is 13 residues. CDR1 MNHNY and CDR2 SVGAGI come from the germline V gene (reference sequence). Germline trimming cut 10 bases from V and 8 bases from J; bases unmatched to any gene: 8. The CDR3 nucleotides are TGTGCCACCGCTCCGGGACTAGCGGGGCAGCAGTACTTC. It encodes CATAPGLAGQQYF.

The chain uses TRBV3-1 (or the pseudogene TRBV3-2) and TRBJ2-1, with D maybe TRBD2 (6 bases). The germline V and J ends were trimmed by 0 bases and 0 bases, with 15 bases remaining between them. Germline values: CDR1 LGHDT, CDR2 YNNKEL (reference sequence). CDR3 length: 18 amino acids. CDR3 nucleotide sequence: TGTGCCAGCAGCCAAGATCCCAGCGGGCTGAGCTCCTACAATGAGCAGTTCTTC. Translated, it gives CASSQDPSGLSSYNEQFF.

The chain couples TRBV19 to TRBJ1-1, with D uncertain. The CDR3 is 15 amino acids. The germline CDR1 and CDR2 sequences are LNHDA and SQIVND (reference sequence). V shed 6 bases and J shed 3 bases, with 17 bases lying between them. CDR3 bases: TGTGCCAGTAGCAAACTATCGCCCCGAGACACTGAAGCTTTCTTT. It encodes CASSKLSPRDTEAFF.

V and J are TRBV27 and TRBJ1-1; 8 nucleotides line up with TRBD1. Germline-derived CDR1 and CDR2 are MNHEY and SMNVEV (reference sequence). Unmatched junction bases numbered 7, after V lost 6 bases and J lost 7 bases. CDR3 size: 13 residues. The CDR3 coding sequence is TGTGCCAGCAGCTGGACAGGGACCCATGAAGCTTTCTTT. It translates to CASSWTGTHEAFF.

This rearrangement joins TRBV7-6 to TRBJ2-1; 7 bases fit TRBD1. The CDR3 runs 17 residues. J was trimmed by 5 bases and V by 2 bases; bases with no gene match: 12. The germline V gene has CDR1 SGHVS and CDR2 FNYEAQ. The CDR3 sequence is CASSLTRQGNFNNEQFF. The DNA of the CDR3 is TGTGCCAGCAGCTTAACCAGACAGGGTAATTTCAACAATGAGCAGTTCTTC.

The J gene is TRBJ1-5, the V gene TRBV18; tentative D call: TRBD1 (6 bases). CDR3 length: 15 residues. V was pared by 1 base and J by 9 bases, with 16 bases between. Germline CDR1 KGHSH, CDR2 LQKENI. The DNA for the CDR3 is TGTGCCAGCTCACCACAGAACAGGGAAATTTGGCCCCAGCATTTT. Translating it yields CASSPQNREIWPQHF.

The chain couples TRBV14 to TRBJ1-2, with TRBD1 matching 10 bases. Unmatched junction bases numbered 12, after V lost 4 bases and J lost 4 bases. The CDR3 spans 17 residues. Germline assignment: CDR1 SGHDN and CDR2 FVKESK. CDR3 nucleotides: TGTGCCAGCAGCCCGTCAATACCGGGACAGGGGCCCTATGGCTACACCTTC. Its protein product is CASSPSIPGQGPYGYTF.

The rearrangement links TRBV4-3 to TRBJ2-1; TRBD2 agrees at 9 bases. CDR3 length: 16 amino acids. With V trimmed by 2 bases and J by 8 bases, 10 bases remained unmatched. Germline V lookup: CDR1 LGHNA, CDR2 YSLEER. The CDR3 DNA reads as TGCGCCAGCAGCCAACTATCAGCGGGAGGAAACCATGAGCAGTTCTTC. It yields the protein CASSQLSAGGNHEQFF.

The chain recombines TRBV6-5 with TRBJ1-2, with D perhaps TRBD1 (6 bases). Between the trimmed V and J ends, which lost 1 base and 8 bases, there was a span of 20 bases. Germline V gives CDR1 MNHEY, CDR2 SVGAGI. The length of the CDR3 is 16 residues. The CDR3 loop reads CASSYWGGRREEGYTF. In DNA, the CDR3 is TGTGCCAGCAGTTACTGGGGGGGGCGCAGAGAAGAAGGCTACACCTTC.